This T cell receptor (beta chain) emerged from a study of blood T cell repertoires in COVID-19. Germline V CDR1 and CDR2: LNHDA, SQIVND (reference sequence). This CDR3 spans 13 amino acids. V was pared by 4 bases and J by 7 bases, with 10 bases between. Some clones are missing from TCRdb's copy, which holds only in-frame ones; the method was immunoSEQ multiplex PCR. The sample has approximately 100,000 clones; around 66% are singletons. The receptor comes from a man of 80 years or more with acute or convalescent COVID-19. The sequenced sample consisted of peripheral blood. The V call is TRBV19, the J call TRBJ2-2; D possibly corresponds to TRBD1 (6 bases). In nucleotides, the CDR3 is TGTGCCAGTAGTACGGGGACAAACGGGGAGCTGTTTTTT. Its translation is CASSTGTNGELFF.